The source of this T cell receptor beta chain is a study of blood T cell repertoires in COVID-19. Germline V gives CDR1 SGDLS, CDR2 YYNGEE. V lost 4 bases and J 5 bases, leaving 15 bases between the germline ends. This CDR3 spans 14 amino acids. Original methodology: How many nucleated cells were present was estimated from reference gene primer amplification. Clones were sequenced by immunoSEQ multiplex PCR, and TCRdb holds only the in-frame ones, with some missing. The V and J calls and clone size come from that table; D and trimming were worked out from the DNA. The sample lists hundreds of thousands of clones; approximately 84% were seen once.

The genes are TRBV9 and TRBJ2-5, with D possibly being TRBD2 (6 bases). The sequenced material came from peripheral blood. This sequence was found in a woman aged 25 to 45 who had recovered from COVID-19. This CDR3 is CASSWSGSGETQYF. The CDR3 region has the DNA TGTGCCAGCAGCTGGTCAGGGAGCGGGGAGACCCAGTACTTC.